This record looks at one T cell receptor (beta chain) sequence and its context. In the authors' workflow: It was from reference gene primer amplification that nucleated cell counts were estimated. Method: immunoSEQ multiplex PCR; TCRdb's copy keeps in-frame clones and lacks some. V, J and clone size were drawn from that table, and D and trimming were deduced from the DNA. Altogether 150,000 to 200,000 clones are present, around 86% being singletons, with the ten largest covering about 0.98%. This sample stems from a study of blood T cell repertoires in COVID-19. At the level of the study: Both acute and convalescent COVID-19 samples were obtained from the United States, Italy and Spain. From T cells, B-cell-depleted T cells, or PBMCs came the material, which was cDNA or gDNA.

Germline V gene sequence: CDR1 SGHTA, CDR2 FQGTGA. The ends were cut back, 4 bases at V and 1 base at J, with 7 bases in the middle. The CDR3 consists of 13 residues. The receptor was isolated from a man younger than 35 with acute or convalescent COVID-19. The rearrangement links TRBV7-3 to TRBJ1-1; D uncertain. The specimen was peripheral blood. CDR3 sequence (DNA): TGTGCCAGCAGCTCGAACAGGAACACTGAAGCTTTCTTT. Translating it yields CASSSNRNTEAFF.